This T cell receptor (beta chain) was recorded in a study of blood T cell repertoires in COVID-19. Across the whole study: Spain, Italy and the United States supplied samples that represented acute and convalescent COVID-19. Sample material is recorded as cDNA or gDNA derived from T cells, B-cell-depleted T cells, or PBMCs.

Followed over time, Seattle patients had been enrolled while infection was active. The CDR3 has 15 amino acids. Germline V gene data show CDR1 as MNHEY and CDR2 as SVGAGI. V trimming: 5 bases; J trimming: 0 bases; junction bases outside the gene matches: 1. Methods used by the authors: Reference gene primer amplification yielded estimated nucleated cell counts. Libraries were prepared by immunoSEQ multiplex PCR; TCRdb keeps only in-frame clonotypes and omits some of them. That table gives V, J and clone size, and the DNA gave D and trimming. The sample consists of 55,000 to 75,000 clones, roughly four fifths of them appearing once.

Input material: peripheral blood. V is TRBV6-5 and J is TRBJ2-2; 9 bases fit TRBD1. The sequence derives from an elderly man with COVID-19, enrolled during active disease. The DNA of the CDR3 is TGTGCCAGCAGTCGACAGGGGGCGAACACCGGGGAGCTGTTTTTT. Translation: CASSRQGANTGELFF.